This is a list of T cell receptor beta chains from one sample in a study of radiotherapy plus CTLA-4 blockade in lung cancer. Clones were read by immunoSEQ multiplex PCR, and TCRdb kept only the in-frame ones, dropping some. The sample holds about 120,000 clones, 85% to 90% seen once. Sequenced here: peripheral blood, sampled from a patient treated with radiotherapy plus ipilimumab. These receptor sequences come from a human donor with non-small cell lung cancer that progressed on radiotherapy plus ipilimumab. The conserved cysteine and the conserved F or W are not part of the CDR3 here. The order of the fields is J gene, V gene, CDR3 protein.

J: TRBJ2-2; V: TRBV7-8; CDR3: ASSLAQAQGATGELF
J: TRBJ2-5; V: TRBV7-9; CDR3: ASSLAGSETQY
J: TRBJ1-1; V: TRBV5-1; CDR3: ASSLEGAGRLGF
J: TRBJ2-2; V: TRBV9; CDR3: ASSVGLAGGRTGELF
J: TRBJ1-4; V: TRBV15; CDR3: ATSRDTGGVTNEKLF
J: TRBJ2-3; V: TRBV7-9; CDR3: ASSLWRSEDTQY
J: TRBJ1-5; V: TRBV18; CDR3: ASSLQGGDNQPQH
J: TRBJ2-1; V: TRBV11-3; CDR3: ASSPHLAGANNEQF
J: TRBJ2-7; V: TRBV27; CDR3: ASSSSRGPYEQY
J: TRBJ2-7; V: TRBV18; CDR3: ASSPGPLASYEQY
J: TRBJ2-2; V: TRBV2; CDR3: ASRGSRGINTGELF
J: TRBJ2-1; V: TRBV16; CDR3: ASSQWTGNEQF
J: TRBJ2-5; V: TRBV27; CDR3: ASSSLPFQTGTKETQY
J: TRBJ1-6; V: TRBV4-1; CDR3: ASSQNPGWDKNSPLH
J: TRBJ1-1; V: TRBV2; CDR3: ASSVGLQGTEAF
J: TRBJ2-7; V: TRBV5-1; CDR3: ASSGQPYEQY
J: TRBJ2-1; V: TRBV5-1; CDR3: ASSLQWSMTSYNEQF